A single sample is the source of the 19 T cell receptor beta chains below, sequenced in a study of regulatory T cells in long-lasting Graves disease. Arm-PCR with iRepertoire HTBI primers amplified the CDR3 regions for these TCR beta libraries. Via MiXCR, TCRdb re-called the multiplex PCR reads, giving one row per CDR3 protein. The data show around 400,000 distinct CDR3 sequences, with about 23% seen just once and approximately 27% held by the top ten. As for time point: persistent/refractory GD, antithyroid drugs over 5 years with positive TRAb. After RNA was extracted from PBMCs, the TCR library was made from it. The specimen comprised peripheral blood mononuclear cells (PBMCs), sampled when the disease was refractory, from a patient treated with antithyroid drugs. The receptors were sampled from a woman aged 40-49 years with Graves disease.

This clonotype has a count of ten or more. CDR3 coding DNA: TGTGCCAGCAGTGAAGCGCAGGGGAGGAACACTGAAGCTTTCTTT. This gives the protein CASSEAQGRNTEAFF. The rearrangement joins TRBV2 to TRBJ1-1; TRBD1 is a possible D gene (6 bases). V was cut by 0 bases and J by 1 base, with 9 bases left in between. The CDR3 has 15 residues. Germline V lookup: CDR1 SNHLY, CDR2 FYNNEI.

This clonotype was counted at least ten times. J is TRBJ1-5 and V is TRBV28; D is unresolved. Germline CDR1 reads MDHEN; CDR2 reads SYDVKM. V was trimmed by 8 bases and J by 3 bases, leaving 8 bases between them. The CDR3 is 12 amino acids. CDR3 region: CASEGVNQPQHF. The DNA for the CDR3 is TGTGCCAGCGAGGGCGTCAATCAGCCCCAGCATTTT.

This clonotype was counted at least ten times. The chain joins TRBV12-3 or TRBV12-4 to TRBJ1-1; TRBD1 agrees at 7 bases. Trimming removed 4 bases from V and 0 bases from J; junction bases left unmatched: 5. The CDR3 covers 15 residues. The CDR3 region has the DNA TGTGCCAGCAGTTCTGGACAGGAATTGAACACTGAAGCTTTCTTT. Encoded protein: CASSSGQELNTEAFF.

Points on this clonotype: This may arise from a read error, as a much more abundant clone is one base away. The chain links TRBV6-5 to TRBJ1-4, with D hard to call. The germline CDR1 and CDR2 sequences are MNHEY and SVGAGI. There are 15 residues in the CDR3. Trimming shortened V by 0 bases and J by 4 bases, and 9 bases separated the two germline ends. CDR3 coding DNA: TGTGCCAGCAGTTACTCGCGACGGGGTAATGAAAAACTGTTTTTT. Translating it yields CASSYSRRGNEKLFF.

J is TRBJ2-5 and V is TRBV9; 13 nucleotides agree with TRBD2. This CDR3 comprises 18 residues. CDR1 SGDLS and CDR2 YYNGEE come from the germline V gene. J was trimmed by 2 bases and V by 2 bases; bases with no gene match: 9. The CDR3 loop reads CASSVGGGTSGTQETQYF. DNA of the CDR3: TGTGCCAGCAGCGTTGGTGGGGGGACTAGCGGGACTCAAGAGACCCAGTACTTC.

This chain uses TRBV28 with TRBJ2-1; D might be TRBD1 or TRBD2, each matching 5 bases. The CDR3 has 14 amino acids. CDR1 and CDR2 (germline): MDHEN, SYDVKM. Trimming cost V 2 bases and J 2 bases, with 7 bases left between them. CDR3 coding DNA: TGTGCCAGCAGTTTAGGGGGAGCCTACAATGAGCAGTTCTTC. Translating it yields CASSLGGAYNEQFF.

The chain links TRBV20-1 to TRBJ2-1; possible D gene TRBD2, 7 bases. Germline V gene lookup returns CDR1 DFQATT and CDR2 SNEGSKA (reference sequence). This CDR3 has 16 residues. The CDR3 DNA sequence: TGCAGCGGAGGAACGCCGGGGGGCCCGCCTTACAATGAGCAGTTCTTC. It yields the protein CSGGTPGGPPYNEQFF.

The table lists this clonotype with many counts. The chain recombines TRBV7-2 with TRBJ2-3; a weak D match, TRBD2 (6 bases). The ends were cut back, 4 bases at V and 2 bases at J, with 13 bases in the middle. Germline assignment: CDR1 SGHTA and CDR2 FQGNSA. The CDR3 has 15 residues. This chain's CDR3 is CASSYYGLFTDTQYF. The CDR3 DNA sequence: TGTGCCAGCAGCTACTACGGACTATTCACAGATACGCAGTATTTT.

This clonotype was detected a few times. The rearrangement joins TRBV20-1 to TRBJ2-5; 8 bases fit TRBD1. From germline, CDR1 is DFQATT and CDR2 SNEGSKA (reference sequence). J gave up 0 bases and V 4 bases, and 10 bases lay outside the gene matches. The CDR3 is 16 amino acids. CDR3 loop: CSATRDRFQYQETQYF. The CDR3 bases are TGCAGTGCTACCCGGGACAGGTTCCAGTACCAAGAGACCCAGTACTTC.

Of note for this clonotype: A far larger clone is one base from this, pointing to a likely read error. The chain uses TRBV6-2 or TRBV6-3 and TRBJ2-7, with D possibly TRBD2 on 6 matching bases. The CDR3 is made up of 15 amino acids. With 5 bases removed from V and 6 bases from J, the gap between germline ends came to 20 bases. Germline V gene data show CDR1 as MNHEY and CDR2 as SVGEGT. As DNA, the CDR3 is TGTGCCAGCAGTCCTCCAGCGGGTCCGAGTCGCGAGCAGTACTTC. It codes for CASSPPAGPSREQYF.

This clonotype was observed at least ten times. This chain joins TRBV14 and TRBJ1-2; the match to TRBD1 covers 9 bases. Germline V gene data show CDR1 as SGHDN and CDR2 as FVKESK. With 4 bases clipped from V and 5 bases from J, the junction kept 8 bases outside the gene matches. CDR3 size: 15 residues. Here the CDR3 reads CASSLTGTGLYGYTF. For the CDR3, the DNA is TGTGCCAGCAGCCTTACCGGGACAGGGTTATATGGCTACACCTTC.

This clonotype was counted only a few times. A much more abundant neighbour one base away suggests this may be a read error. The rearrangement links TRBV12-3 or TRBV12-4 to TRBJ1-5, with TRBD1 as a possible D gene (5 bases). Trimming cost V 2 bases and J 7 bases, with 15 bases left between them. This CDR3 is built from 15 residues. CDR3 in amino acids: CASSLWDGSGQPQHF. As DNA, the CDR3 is TGTGCCAGCAGTTTATGGGACGGCAGTGGCCAGCCCCAGCATTTT.

CDR3 residues: CASSYLVGTEAFF. The CDR3 DNA reads TGTGCCAGCAGTTACTTGGTGGGCACTGAAGCTTTCTTT. The J gene is TRBJ1-1, the V gene TRBV6-5; D is unresolved. The length of the CDR3 is 13 residues. Germline V CDR1 and CDR2: MNHEY, SVGAGI. The V gene lost 1 base and the J gene lost 4 bases, with 7 bases spanning the gap.

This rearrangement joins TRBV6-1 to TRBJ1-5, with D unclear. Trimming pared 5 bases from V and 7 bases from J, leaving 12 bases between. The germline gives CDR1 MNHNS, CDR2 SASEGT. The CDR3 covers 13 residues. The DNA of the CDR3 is TGTGCCAGCAGTCTGAGGTTGAACCAGCCCCAGCATTTT. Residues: CASSLRLNQPQHF.

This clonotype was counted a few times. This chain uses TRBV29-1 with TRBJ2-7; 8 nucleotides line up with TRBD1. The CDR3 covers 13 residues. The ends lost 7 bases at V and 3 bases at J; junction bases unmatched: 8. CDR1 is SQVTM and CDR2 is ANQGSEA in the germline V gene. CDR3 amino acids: CSALGQVNYEQYF. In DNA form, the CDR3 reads TGCAGCGCCCTGGGACAGGTTAACTACGAGCAGTACTTC.

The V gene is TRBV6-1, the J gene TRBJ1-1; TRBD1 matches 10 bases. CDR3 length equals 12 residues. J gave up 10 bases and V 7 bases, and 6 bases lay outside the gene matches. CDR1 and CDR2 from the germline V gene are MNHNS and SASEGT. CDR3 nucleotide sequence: TGTGCCAGCACCCAGGGGACAGGGGCAGCTTTCTTT. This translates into CASTQGTGAAFF.

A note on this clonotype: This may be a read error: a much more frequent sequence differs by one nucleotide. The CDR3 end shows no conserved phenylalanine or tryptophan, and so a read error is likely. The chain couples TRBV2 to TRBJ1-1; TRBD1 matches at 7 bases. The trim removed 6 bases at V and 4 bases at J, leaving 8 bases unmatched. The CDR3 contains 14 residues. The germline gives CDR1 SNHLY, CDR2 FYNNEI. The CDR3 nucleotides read TGTGCCAGCAGCTCTCAGGGGGGGAGCACTGAAGCTTTCCTT. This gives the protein CASSSQGGSTEAFL.

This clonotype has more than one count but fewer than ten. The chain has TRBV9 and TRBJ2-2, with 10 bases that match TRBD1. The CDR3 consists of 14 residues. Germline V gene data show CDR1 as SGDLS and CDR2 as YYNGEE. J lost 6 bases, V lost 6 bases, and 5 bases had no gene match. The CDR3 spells CASTGTGASGELFF. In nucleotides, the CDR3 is TGTGCCAGCACCGGGACAGGGGCATCCGGGGAGCTGTTTTTT.

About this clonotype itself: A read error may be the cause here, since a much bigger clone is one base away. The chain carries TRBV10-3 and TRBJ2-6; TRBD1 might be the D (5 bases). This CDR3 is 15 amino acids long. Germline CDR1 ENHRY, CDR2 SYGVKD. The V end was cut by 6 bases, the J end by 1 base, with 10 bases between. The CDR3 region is CAISRRQSGANVLTF. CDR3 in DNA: TGTGCCATCAGCAGACGACAGTCTGGGGCCAACGTCCTGACTTTC.